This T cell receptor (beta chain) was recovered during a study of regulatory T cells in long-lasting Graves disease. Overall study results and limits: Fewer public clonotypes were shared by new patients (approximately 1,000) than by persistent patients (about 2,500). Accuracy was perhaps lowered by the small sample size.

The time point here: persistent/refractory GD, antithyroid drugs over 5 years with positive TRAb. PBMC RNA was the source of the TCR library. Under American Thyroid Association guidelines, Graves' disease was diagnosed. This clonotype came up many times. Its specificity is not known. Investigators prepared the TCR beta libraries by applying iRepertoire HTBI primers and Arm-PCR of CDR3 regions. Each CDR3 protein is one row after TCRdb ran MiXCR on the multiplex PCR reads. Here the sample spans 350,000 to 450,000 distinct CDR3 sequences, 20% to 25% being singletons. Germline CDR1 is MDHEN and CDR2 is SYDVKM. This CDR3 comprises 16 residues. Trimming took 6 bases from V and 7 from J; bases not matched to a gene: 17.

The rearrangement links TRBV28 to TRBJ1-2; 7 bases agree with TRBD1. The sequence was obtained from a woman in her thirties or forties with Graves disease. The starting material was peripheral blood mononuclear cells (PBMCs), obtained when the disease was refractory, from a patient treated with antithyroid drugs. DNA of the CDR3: TGTGCCAGCAGCCAAGAGTTGGGAGGGGGCGCCTTTGGCTACACCTTC. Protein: CASSQELGGGAFGYTF.